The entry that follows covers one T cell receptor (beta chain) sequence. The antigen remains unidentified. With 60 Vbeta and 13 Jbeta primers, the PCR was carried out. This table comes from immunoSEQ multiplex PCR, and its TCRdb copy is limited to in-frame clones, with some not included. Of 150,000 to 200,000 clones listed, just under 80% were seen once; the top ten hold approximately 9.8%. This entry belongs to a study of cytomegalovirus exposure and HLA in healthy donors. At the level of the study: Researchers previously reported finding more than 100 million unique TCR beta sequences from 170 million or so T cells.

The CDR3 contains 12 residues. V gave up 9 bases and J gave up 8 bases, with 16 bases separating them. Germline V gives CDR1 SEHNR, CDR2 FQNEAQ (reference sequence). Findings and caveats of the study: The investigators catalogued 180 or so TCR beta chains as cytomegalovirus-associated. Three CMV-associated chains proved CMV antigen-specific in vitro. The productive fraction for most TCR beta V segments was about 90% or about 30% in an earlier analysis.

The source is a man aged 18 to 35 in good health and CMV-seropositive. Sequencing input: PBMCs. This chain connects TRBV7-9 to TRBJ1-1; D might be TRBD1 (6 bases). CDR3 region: CASVRGAEEAFF. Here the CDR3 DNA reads TGTGCCAGTGTCCGGGGGGCGGAGGAAGCTTTCTTT.